This T cell receptor (beta chain) was recovered during a study of blood T cell repertoires in COVID-19. Clones were sequenced by immunoSEQ multiplex PCR, and TCRdb holds only the in-frame ones, with some missing. The sample comprises 85,000 to 130,000 clones, approximately 83% of which are singletons, and 3% to 4% rests with the top ten. The CDR3 covers 16 residues. The germline V gene encodes CDR1 SGHNT and CDR2 YYREEE (reference sequence). Between the trimmed V and J ends, which lost 0 bases and 7 bases, there was a span of 17 bases. The sequence derives from a woman older than 75 with active or convalescent COVID-19. The gene calls are TRBV5-4 and TRBJ1-5; tentative D call: TRBD1 (5 bases). The sequenced sample was peripheral blood. CDR3 coding DNA: TGTGCCAGCAGCTTGGGGGGTTCAGGGATCGGACAGCCCCAGCATTTT. Protein sequence: CASSLGGSGIGQPQHF.